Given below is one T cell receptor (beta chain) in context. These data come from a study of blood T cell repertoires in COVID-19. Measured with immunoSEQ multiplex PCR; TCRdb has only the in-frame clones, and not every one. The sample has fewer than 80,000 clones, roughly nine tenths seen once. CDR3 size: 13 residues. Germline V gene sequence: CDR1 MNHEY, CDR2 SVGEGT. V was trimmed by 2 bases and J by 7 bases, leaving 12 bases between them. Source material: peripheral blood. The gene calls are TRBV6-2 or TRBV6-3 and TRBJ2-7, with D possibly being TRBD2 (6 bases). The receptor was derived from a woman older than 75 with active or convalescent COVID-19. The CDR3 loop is CASSYAGTWEQYF. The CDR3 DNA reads TGTGCCAGCAGTTACGCGGGGACGTGGGAGCAGTACTTC.